Listed below are T cell receptor beta chains from one sample, sequenced in a study of blood T cell repertoires in COVID-19. Clones were read by immunoSEQ multiplex PCR, and TCRdb kept only the in-frame ones, dropping some. This table holds a few hundred thousand clones, over 85% found once. Sequencing was performed on peripheral blood. The receptor source for this set is a woman younger than 45 with COVID-19, enrolled during active disease. Each CDR3 is given with its conserved first and last residue.

j_call | v_call | cdr3_aa
TRBJ2-1 | TRBV21-1 | CASTTEGQFF
TRBJ1-2 | TRBV9 | CASSVLTGSSGYTF
TRBJ1-1 | TRBV28 | CASSWSAGSGNTEAFF
TRBJ1-1 | TRBV28 | CASTRGVTLEAFF
TRBJ1-4 | TRBV5-5 | CASSFGTGAEKLFF
TRBJ1-2 | TRBV2 | CASSEYLMGRNYGYTF
TRBJ1-5 | TRBV10-1 | CASSAGNQPQHF
TRBJ1-2 | TRBV5-1 | CASSLGTVIRHGYTF
TRBJ1-6 | TRBV3-1/TRBV3-2 | CASSRQTSRDSNSPLHF
TRBJ1-1 | TRBV6-2/TRBV6-3 | CASSYGFSPGLPEAFF
TRBJ1-2 | TRBV19 | CASLKGYGYTF
TRBJ1-1 | TRBV5-5 | CASSLWGRTEAFF
TRBJ2-1 | TRBV6-5 | CASGGDRPDEQFF
TRBJ2-3 | TRBV3-1/TRBV3-2 | CASSQALADTDTQYF
TRBJ1-6 | TRBV6-5 | CASFTYRPNSPLHF
TRBJ1-5 | TRBV12-3/TRBV12-4 | CASSLFQAQPQHF
TRBJ1-6 | TRBV28 | CASSFQGDNSPLHF
TRBJ1-5 | TRBV6-1 | CASSEWQKQPQHF
TRBJ2-3 | TRBV6-4 | CASRGVPCTDTQYF
TRBJ1-2 | TRBV7-6 | CASSFMVHGANYGYTF
TRBJ2-1 | TRBV4-2 | CASSRIFAGANEQFF
TRBJ1-2 | TRBV4-2 | CASSQNTGVNYGYTF
TRBJ2-1 | TRBV5-1 | CASSWIQGTGSYNEQFF
TRBJ1-1 | TRBV7-2 | CASSLASEFEAFF
TRBJ1-3 | TRBV9 | CASSLAGGLGNTIYF
TRBJ2-3 | TRBV13 | CASSLVPRLTSGGATDTQYF
TRBJ1-3 | TRBV30 | CAWKPRDFSGNTIYF
TRBJ1-4 | TRBV7-8 | CASSYRTGREKLFF
TRBJ1-5 | TRBV4-2 | CASSPGDSSNQPQHF
TRBJ1-1 | TRBV28 | CASIGSGAFF
TRBJ2-1 | TRBV5-1 | CASSAKDRVGYNEQFF
TRBJ2-1 | TRBV2 | CASSGVAGGDNEQFF
TRBJ1-5 | TRBV6-5 | CASRTRLNSNQPQHF
TRBJ2-3 | TRBV7-2 | CASSSWTGADNTQYF
TRBJ2-1 | TRBV7-2 | CASSSIDLAGAEEQFF
TRBJ1-1 | TRBV19 | CASRALINTEAFF